This T cell receptor beta chain originates from a study of blood T cell repertoires in COVID-19. The V gene's germline CDR1 is SNHLY and CDR2 FYNNEI. The CDR3 sequence is 14 residues long. V was clipped by 2 bases and J by 5 bases, with 11 bases between them. Per the authors' pipeline: Amplification with reference gene primers provided the estimates of nucleated cell counts. Data came from immunoSEQ multiplex PCR; TCRdb stores just in-frame clones and leaves some out. V and J calls and clone size are those listed in that table; D and trimming were worked out from the DNA. The repertoire has 200,000 to 250,000 clones, 80% to 90% of them found once; the top ten carry around 0.98%.

The sequencing input was peripheral blood. This sequence joins TRBV2 and TRBJ2-3; no clear D. The sequence was obtained from a man between 40 and 49 years old with acute or convalescent COVID-19. The CDR3 loop is CASSERSRGDTQYF. The DNA of the CDR3 is TGTGCCAGCAGTGAAAGGTCCCGAGGAGATACGCAGTATTTT.